Sequencing of this TCR beta chain was carried out in a study of regulatory T cells in long-lasting Graves disease. Specified time point: persistent/refractory GD, antithyroid drugs over 5 years with positive TRAb. There was RNA extracted from PBMCs, and the TCR library was made from it. Patients with Graves' disease were diagnosed by American Thyroid Association guidelines. Overall study results and limits: It was possible that the small sample size reduced accuracy. Study was limited to peripheral blood, excluding thyroid tissue. The number of shared public clonotypes was higher in persistent patients (2,741) than new patients (more than 850).

According to the study, TCR beta libraries were built with iRepertoire HTBI primers and CDR3-region Arm-PCR. MiXCR, applied by TCRdb to the multiplex PCR reads, yields one record per CDR3 protein. The sample includes a few hundred thousand distinct CDR3 sequences, 23% of them seen just once. This clonotype was picked up a small number of times. What it recognizes is unknown. The sequence derives from a female donor with Graves disease. This specimen consisted of peripheral blood mononuclear cells (PBMCs), obtained when the disease was refractory, from a patient treated with antithyroid drugs.

CDR3 amino acids: CASSVRRGHSNQPQHF. CDR3 bases: TGTGCCAGCAGTGTTCGGAGGGGGCATAGCAATCAGCCCCAGCATTTT. The J gene is TRBJ1-5, the V gene TRBV6-1, with 7 bases that match TRBD1. Per the germline V gene, CDR1 is MNHNS and CDR2 is SASEGT. The trim removed 4 bases at V and 0 bases at J, leaving 6 bases unmatched. This CDR3 has 16 residues.